In this sample, the clone carrying this TCR beta chain turned up many times. Samples came from patients with localized non-small cell lung adenocarcinoma. Via MiXCR, TCRdb re-called the PCR reads, giving one row per CDR3 protein. Here the sample spans more than 6,500 distinct CDR3 sequences, roughly 50% being singletons. This entry comes from a study of CD4 and CD8 cells across lung adenocarcinoma regions. Sequenced input: CD8+ T cells from the center of a lung tumor. This receptor was identified in a male donor with lung adenocarcinoma. The CD4 and CD8 labels of this study may be unreliable.

The DNA of the CDR3 is TGTGCCAGCAGTGAAGCGGAGGGACTAGCCAAAAACATTCAGTACTTC. Its protein is CASSEAEGLAKNIQYF. J is TRBJ2-4 and V is TRBV6-1, with a possible D match to TRBD2 (6 bases). Between the trimmed V and J ends, which lost 0 bases and 0 bases, there was a span of 9 bases. This CDR3 region has 16 residues. CDR1 MNHNS and CDR2 SASEGT come from the germline V gene.